Sequencing of this TCR beta chain was carried out in a study of resident and recirculating memory T cells in vitiligo. Across the whole study: Epidermis came from shave biopsies of lesional and nonlesional sites, plus PBMCs.

This CDR3 is built from 13 residues. The V and J ends lost 6 bases and 3 bases, in that order; junction bases with no gene match: 3. Per the germline V gene, CDR1 is SGHTA and CDR2 is FQGTGA. Here immunoSEQ multiplex PCR was the method, and the copy in TCRdb shows in-frame clones only, minus some. Among 70,000 or so clones listed, just over 90% were seen once. The chain has TRBV7-3 and TRBJ1-1; 8 nucleotides match TRBD1. This receptor was taken from a male donor with vitiligo. Sequencing used blood. The CDR3 protein is CASRLQGDTEAFF. DNA of the CDR3: TGTGCCAGCAGACTACAGGGGGACACTGAAGCTTTCTTT.